The T cell receptor (beta chain) under discussion was sequenced for a study of blood T cell repertoires in COVID-19. At the level of the study: T cells, B-cell-depleted T cells, or PBMCs provided the cDNA or gDNA that served as material.

Using immunoSEQ multiplex PCR, the repertoire was profiled, and TCRdb retains in-frame clones only, with some absent. The sample holds fewer than 450,000 clones; around nine tenths are singletons and the top ten take 6% to 8%. Trimming took 8 bases from V and 4 from J; bases not matched to a gene: 13. CDR1 and CDR2 from the germline V gene are SNHLY and FYNNEI. There are 18 residues in the CDR3. In Seattle, patients joined the study during active infection and were tracked longitudinally. This clone was detected only a few times. The TCR comes from a woman aged 70-85 years with COVID-19, enrolled during active disease. Sequencing was carried out using peripheral blood. V is TRBV2 and J is TRBJ2-1; 14 bases map to TRBD2. The CDR3 DNA reads as TGTGCCAGCCCGGCGAGGGGACTAGCGGGGGCGGAGTACAATGAGCAGTTCTTC. It codes for CASPARGLAGAEYNEQFF.